The 22 T cell receptor beta chains listed next were all sequenced from one sample in a study. TCRdb processed the 5' RACE reads anew with MiXCR; each CDR3 protein has one entry. In the table there are 40,000 to 65,000 distinct CDR3 sequences, approximately 25% of which are singletons. Sequenced sample: tumor-infiltrating naive CD4+ T cells sorted from the breast tumor. Noted subset: naive CD4+ T cells, CD4+CD45RA+CD25-. These receptors were obtained from a female donor with breast cancer.

This clonotype was observed a handful of times. The CDR3 here is CATSDSTSASYEQYF. The CDR3 DNA follows: TGTGCCACCAGTGATTCCACTAGCGCTTCCTACGAGCAGTACTTC. The rearrangement uses TRBV24-1 and TRBJ2-7; TRBD2 matches at 7 bases. Per the germline V gene, CDR1 is KGHDR and CDR2 is SFDVKD. Trimming took 2 bases from V and 1 from J; bases not matched to a gene: 4. The CDR3 loop spans 15 amino acids.

This clonotype was picked up a small number of times. This rearrangement joins TRBV7-2 to TRBJ2-7; D is unclear. V lost 3 bases and J lost 3, with 9 bases in between. The CDR3 consists of 13 residues. Germline values: CDR1 SGHTA, CDR2 FQGNSA. The CDR3 DNA reads as TGTGCCAGCAGCTTGAGGTCCAACTACGAGCAGTACTTC. Protein sequence: CASSLRSNYEQYF.

The rearrangement links TRBV28 to TRBJ1-4, with D uncertain. Germline CDR1 is MDHEN and CDR2 is SYDVKM. This CDR3 has 14 residues. Trimming shortened V by 3 bases and J by 0 bases, and 5 bases separated the two germline ends. CDR3 coding DNA: TGTGCCAGCAGTTTCGGGACAACTAATGAAAAACTGTTTTTT. This encodes CASSFGTTNEKLFF.

V is TRBV18 and J is TRBJ1-5, with D unresolved. The length of the CDR3 is 13 residues. Trimming stripped 3 bases from V and 3 bases from J, with 6 bases between. The germline CDR1 and CDR2 sequences are KGHSH and LQKENI. CDR3 DNA: TGTGCCAGCTCACCGATTCACAATCAGCCCCAGCATTTT. Amino acid sequence: CASSPIHNQPQHF.

This clonotype has a handful of counts. One end of the junction does not line up with germline, which may come from a read error. The chain links TRBV7-2 to TRBJ2-7; D is unresolved. Germline-derived CDR1 and CDR2 are SGHTA and FQGNSA. This CDR3 comprises 11 residues. For the CDR3, the DNA is TGTGCCTGCAGCTCATCAGCGCCGCAGTACTTC. Residues: CACSSSAPQYF. Complete variable domain (other parts from reference TRBV7-2 and TRBJ2-7): GAGVSQSPSNKVTEKGKDVELRCDPISGHTALYWYRQSLGQGLEFLIYFQGNSAPDKSGLPSDRFSAERTGGSVSTLTIQRTQQEDSAVYLCACSSSAPQYFGPGTRLTVT.

This chain links TRBV7-2 with TRBJ2-7, with D hard to call. V lost 7 bases to trimming and J lost 4 bases, with 14 bases between them. Germline assignment: CDR1 SGHTA and CDR2 FQGNSA. The CDR3 has 13 residues. CDR3 nucleotide sequence: TGTGCCAGCACAAATTACGAGAGGTACGAGCAGTACTTC. This translates into CASTNYERYEQYF.

Worth noting for this clonotype: One end of the junction does not line up with germline, which may come from a read error. The chain has TRBV12-3 or TRBV12-4 and TRBJ1-1; D perhaps matches TRBD1 (5 bases). This CDR3 is 14 amino acids long. The CDR3 is CASSLRVRNTVAFF. For the CDR3, the DNA is TGTGCCAGCAGCCTCAGGGTAAGGAACACTGTAGCTTTCTTT.

This clonotype has just a few counts. The chain combines TRBV5-1 with TRBJ2-5; 7 nucleotides line up with TRBD2. V trimming: 1 base; J trimming: 5 bases; junction bases outside the gene matches: 8. The CDR3 is 15 residues long. The germline V gene has CDR1 SGHRS and CDR2 YFSETQ. The DNA for the CDR3 is TGCGCCAGCAGCTTGTGGTTAGCGGGTCGGGAGACCCAGTACTTC. It is translated as CASSLWLAGRETQYF.

The chain uses TRBV5-1 and TRBJ1-5; D may be TRBD1 (5 bases). Trimming removed 4 bases at V and 7 bases at J, with 15 bases between. CDR1 is SGHRS, CDR2 YFSETQ, per germline. This CDR3 spans 14 amino acids. The CDR3 loop reads CASSVDNPGQPQHF. The CDR3 nucleotides are TGCGCCAGCAGCGTGGACAACCCGGGACAGCCCCAGCATTTT.

In this sample, this clonotype turned up a few times. The chain carries TRBV7-9 and TRBJ2-5, with D possibly being TRBD1 (6 bases). The CDR3 has 13 amino acids. Germline loops: CDR1 SEHNR, CDR2 FQNEAQ (reference sequence). V was shortened by 0 bases and J by 4 bases, with 6 bases between the two germline ends. CDR3 nucleotides: TGTGCCAGCAGCTTAGCAGGGGGAGAGACCCAGTACTTC. It translates to CASSLAGGETQYF. Full variable domain (missing parts from reference TRBV7-9 and TRBJ2-5): DTGVSQNPRHKITKRGQNVTFRCDPISEHNRLYWYRQTLGQGPEFLTYFQNEAQLEKSRLLSDRFSAERPKGSFSTLEIQRTEQGDSAMYLCASSLAGGETQYFGPGTRLLVL.

In its sample, this clonotype was seen a few times. This chain connects TRBV24-1 to TRBJ2-7; D ambiguous. The V and J ends lost 2 bases and 4 bases respectively, with 2 bases between them. The CDR3 is 11 amino acids. The V gene's germline CDR1 is KGHDR and CDR2 SFDVKD. CDR3 loop: CATSDSYEQYF. The CDR3 DNA is TGTGCCACCAGTGATTCATACGAGCAGTACTTC.

The rearrangement links TRBV5-6 to TRBJ1-2; no reliable D call. Germline lookup yields CDR1 SGHDT and CDR2 YYEEEE. With 0 bases removed from V and 9 bases from J, the gap between germline ends came to 15 bases. This CDR3 contains 14 residues. The CDR3 nucleotides are TGTGCCAGCAGCTTGGCCGGGCGGCTAGAAAGCTACACCTTC. Protein product: CASSLAGRLESYTF.

This clonotype was seen a handful of times. The rearrangement links TRBV5-1 to TRBJ1-5; D may be TRBD1 (6 bases). The CDR3 extends over 16 amino acids. Germline CDR1 SGHRS, CDR2 YFSETQ. V shed 4 bases and J shed 4 bases, with 18 bases lying between them. CDR3 nucleotides: TGCGCCAGCAGCCCCGCGGGACAATCTACGAATCAGCCCCAGCATTTT. This codes for CASSPAGQSTNQPQHF.

The V gene is TRBV7-9, the J gene TRBJ2-1; 9 bases are shared with TRBD1. V was pared by 5 bases and J by 4 bases, with 15 bases of the junction left unmatched. This CDR3 region has 18 residues. Germline assignment: CDR1 SEHNR and CDR2 FQNEAQ (reference sequence). This CDR3 is CASSPGPRGGQGYNEQFF. The DNA of the CDR3 is TGTGCCAGCAGCCCTGGGCCACGGGGAGGACAGGGGTACAATGAGCAGTTCTTC.

The chain has TRBV11-3 and TRBJ2-7; TRBD1 aligns across 7 bases. The germline gives CDR1 SGHNT, CDR2 YENEEA. The trim removed 5 bases at V and 0 bases at J, leaving 4 bases unmatched. The CDR3 consists of 14 residues. CDR3 residues: CASSPGQDSYEQYF. The CDR3 nucleotides read TGTGCCAGCAGCCCCGGACAGGACTCCTACGAGCAGTACTTC.

As to this clonotype: Sequence at one end of the junction differs from germline and may be a read error. The chain has TRBV7-6 and TRBJ2-1; 7 nucleotides line up with TRBD2. Germline values: CDR1 SGHVS, CDR2 FNYEAQ. CDR3 length equals 15 residues. CDR3 nucleotides: TGTGCCAGCAGTTCTAGCGGACAATCCTACAATGAGCAGTGCTTC. It translates to CASSSSGQSYNEQCF. Based on the CDR3 plus reference TRBV7-6 and TRBJ2-1, the full variable domain is GAGVSQSPRYKVTKRGQDVALRCDPISGHVSLYWYRQALGQGPEFLTYFNYEAQQDKSGLPNDRFSAERPEGSISTLTIQRTEQRDSAMYRCASSSSGQSYNEQCFGPGTRLTVL.

The genes are TRBV15 and TRBJ2-3, with 10 bases identical to TRBD2. The junction had 8 bases not matched to a gene; V was cut back by 2 bases and J by 6 bases. This CDR3 contains 16 residues. Germline V lookup: CDR1 LNHNV, CDR2 YYDKDF (reference sequence). CDR3 sequence: CATSRSPSGRADTQYF. In DNA, the CDR3 is TGTGCCACCAGCAGATCCCCCAGCGGGAGGGCCGATACGCAGTATTTT.

This clonotype was seen a few times. The rearrangement uses TRBV20-1 and TRBJ2-4, with D unresolved. Germline V gene sequence: CDR1 DFQATT, CDR2 SNEGSKA (reference sequence). The length of the CDR3 is 13 residues. V was pared by 6 bases and J by 3 bases, with 12 bases between. The CDR3 spells CSAPPLVKNIQYF. The CDR3 nucleotides read TGCAGTGCCCCCCCCCTCGTCAAAAACATTCAGTACTTC.

The chain links TRBV2 to TRBJ2-7, with TRBD2 matching 9 bases. This CDR3 has 17 residues. Germline assignment: CDR1 SNHLY and CDR2 FYNNEI. The V gene end was trimmed by 0 bases and the J gene end by 2 bases; junction bases not matched to a gene: 8. CDR3 residues: CASSEAGQVAGAYEQYF. CDR3 nucleotide sequence: TGTGCCAGCAGTGAAGCGGGCCAGGTAGCGGGGGCCTACGAGCAGTACTTC.

This clonotype showed up just a few times. V and J are TRBV4-1 and TRBJ2-3; 12 positions agree with TRBD1. Germline lookup yields CDR1 MGHRA and CDR2 YSYEKL. V was clipped by 3 bases and J by 5 bases; unmatched bases: 12. CDR3 size: 18 residues. The CDR3 sequence: CASSHSRMGQGAGDTQYF. The CDR3 nucleotides read TGCGCCAGCAGCCATTCCCGAATGGGACAGGGGGCCGGAGATACGCAGTATTTT.

In its sample, this clonotype was seen many times. This rearrangement joins TRBV7-3 to TRBJ2-1, with 14 bases aligning to TRBD2. CDR1 and CDR2 (germline): SGHTA, FQGTGA. The V gene end was trimmed by 4 bases and the J gene end by 7 bases; junction bases not matched to a gene: 3. There are 15 residues in the CDR3. The chain's CDR3 is CASSSRLAGGNEQFF. The CDR3 region has the DNA TGTGCCAGCAGCTCCCGACTAGCGGGAGGGAATGAGCAGTTCTTC.

This clonotype was seen at least ten times. The gene calls are TRBV6-5 and TRBJ1-2; no firm D call. V dropped 8 bases and J dropped 4 bases, with 20 bases sitting between them. The CDR3 extends over 15 amino acids. The germline gives CDR1 MNHEY, CDR2 SVGAGI. DNA of the CDR3: TGTGCCAGCTCTTCTAGTTCGGCGGGAGGCTATGGCTACACCTTC. As protein: CASSSSSAGGYGYTF.